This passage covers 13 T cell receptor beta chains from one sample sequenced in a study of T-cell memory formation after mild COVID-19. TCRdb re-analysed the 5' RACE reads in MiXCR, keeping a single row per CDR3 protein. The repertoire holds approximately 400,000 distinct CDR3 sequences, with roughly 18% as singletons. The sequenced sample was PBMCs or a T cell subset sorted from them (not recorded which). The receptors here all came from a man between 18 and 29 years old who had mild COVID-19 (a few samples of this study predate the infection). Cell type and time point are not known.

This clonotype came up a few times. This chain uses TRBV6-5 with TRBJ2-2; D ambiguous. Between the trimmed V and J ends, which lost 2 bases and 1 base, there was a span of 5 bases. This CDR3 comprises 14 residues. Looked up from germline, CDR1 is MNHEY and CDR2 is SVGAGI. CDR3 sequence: CASSYNKNTGELFF. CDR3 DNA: TGTGCCAGCAGTTACAACAAGAACACCGGGGAGCTGTTTTTT.

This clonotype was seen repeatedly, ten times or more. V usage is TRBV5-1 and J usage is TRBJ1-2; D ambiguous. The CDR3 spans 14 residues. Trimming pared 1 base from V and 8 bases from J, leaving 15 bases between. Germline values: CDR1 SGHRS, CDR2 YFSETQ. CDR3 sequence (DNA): TGCGCCAGCAGCTTGTATGGAGGGTCGGACGGCTACACCTTC. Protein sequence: CASSLYGGSDGYTF.

The CDR3, as DNA: TGCGCCAGCAGCTTGGTGGGACGCCGGGAGACCCAGTACTTC. Protein sequence: CASSLVGRRETQYF. V gene TRBV5-1 combines with J gene TRBJ2-5; D tentatively reads TRBD1 or TRBD2 (5 bases each). Germline CDR1 SGHRS, CDR2 YFSETQ. This CDR3 region has 14 residues. With 0 bases removed from V and 5 bases from J, the gap between germline ends came to 11 bases. Full variable domain (rest looked up from reference TRBV5-1 and TRBJ2-5): KAGVTQTPRYLIKTRGQQVTLSCSPISGHRSVSWYQQTPGQGLQFLFEYFSETQRNKGNFPGRFSGRQFSNSRSEMNVSTLELGDSALYLCASSLVGRRETQYFGPGTRLLVL.

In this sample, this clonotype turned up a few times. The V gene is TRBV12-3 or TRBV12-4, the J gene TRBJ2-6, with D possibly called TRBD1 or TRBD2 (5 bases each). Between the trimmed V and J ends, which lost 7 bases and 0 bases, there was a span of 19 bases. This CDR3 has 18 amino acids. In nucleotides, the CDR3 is TGTGCCAGCACCCCATCCCCGGGACGGCCCTCTGGGGCCAACGTCCTGACTTTC. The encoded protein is CASTPSPGRPSGANVLTF.

CDR3 nucleotides: TGTGCCAGCAGTACCCACCGAAATATGAGATACGAGCAGTACGTC. This gives the protein CASSTHRNMRYEQYV. This chain links TRBV28 with TRBJ2-7; the D is unclear. Germline CDR1 is MDHEN and CDR2 is SYDVKM. This CDR3 spans 15 amino acids. V shed 5 bases and J shed 4 bases, with 18 bases lying between them.

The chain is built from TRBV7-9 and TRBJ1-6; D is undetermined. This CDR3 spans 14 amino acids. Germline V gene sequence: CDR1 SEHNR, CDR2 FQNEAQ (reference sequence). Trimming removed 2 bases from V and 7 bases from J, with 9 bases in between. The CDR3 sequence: CASSLSPLNSPLHF. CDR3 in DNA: TGTGCCAGCAGCTTATCCCCCTTGAATTCACCCCTCCACTTT.

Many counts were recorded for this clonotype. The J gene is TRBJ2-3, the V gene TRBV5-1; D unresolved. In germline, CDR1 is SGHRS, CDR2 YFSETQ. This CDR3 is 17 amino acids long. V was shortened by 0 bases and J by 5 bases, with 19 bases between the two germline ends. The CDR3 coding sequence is TGCGCCAGCAGCTTGGTCCTACAGATAAGCACGGGAGATACGCAGTATTTT. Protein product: CASSLVLQISTGDTQYF.

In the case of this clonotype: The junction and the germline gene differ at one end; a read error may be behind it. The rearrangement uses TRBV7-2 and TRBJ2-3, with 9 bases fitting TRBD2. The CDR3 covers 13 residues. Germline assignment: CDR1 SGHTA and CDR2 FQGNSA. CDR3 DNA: TGTGCCAGTTCGCGGGGGGGAATAGATACGAAGTATTTT. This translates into CASSRGGIDTKYF.

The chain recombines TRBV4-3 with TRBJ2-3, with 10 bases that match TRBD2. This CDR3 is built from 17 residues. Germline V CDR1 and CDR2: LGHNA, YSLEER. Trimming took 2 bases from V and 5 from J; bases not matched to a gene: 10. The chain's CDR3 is CASSQTLAGIPQDTQYF. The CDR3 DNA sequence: TGCGCCAGCAGCCAAACACTAGCGGGGATCCCCCAAGATACGCAGTATTTT.

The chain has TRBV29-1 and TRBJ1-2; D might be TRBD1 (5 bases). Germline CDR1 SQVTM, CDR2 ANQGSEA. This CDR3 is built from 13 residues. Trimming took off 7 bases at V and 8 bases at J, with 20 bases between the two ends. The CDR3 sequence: CSGLTAGLAGYTF. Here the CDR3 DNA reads TGCAGCGGATTGACAGCTGGGCTGGCAGGCTACACCTTC.

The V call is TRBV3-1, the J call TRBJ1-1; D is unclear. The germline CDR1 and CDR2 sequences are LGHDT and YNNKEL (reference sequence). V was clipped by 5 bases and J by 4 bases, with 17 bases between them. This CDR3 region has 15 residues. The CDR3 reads CASSSPTWAGTEAFF. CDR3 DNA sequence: TGTGCCAGCAGCTCCCCTACATGGGCTGGCACTGAAGCTTTCTTT.

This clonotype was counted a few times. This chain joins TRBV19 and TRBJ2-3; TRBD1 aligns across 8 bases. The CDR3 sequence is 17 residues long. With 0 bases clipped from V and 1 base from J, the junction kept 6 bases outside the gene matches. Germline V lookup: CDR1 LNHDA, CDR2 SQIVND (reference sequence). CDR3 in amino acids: CASSIDLLTGGTDTQYF. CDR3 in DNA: TGTGCCAGTAGTATAGATCTTCTGACAGGGGGCACAGATACGCAGTATTTT.

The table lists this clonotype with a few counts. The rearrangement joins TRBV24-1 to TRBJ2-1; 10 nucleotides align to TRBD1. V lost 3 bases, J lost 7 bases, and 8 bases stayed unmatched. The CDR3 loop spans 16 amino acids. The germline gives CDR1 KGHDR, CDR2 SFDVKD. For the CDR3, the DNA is TGTGCCACCAGTGATACCGGGACAGGGGCGATGAATGAGCAGTTCTTC. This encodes CATSDTGTGAMNEQFF.